Following are 5 T cell receptor beta chains from one sample sequenced in a study of blood T cells in healthy people across ages. Together with a sample-barcoded 5' primer, a J-beta primer mix was included in a second PCR lasting roughly 6 to 12 cycles. TCRdb fed the 5' RACE reads into MiXCR, producing one record per CDR3 protein. The sample lists more than 800,000 distinct CDR3 sequences, roughly 26% seen once, with about 18% in the top ten. Sequencing was carried out using blood. These receptors were collected from a woman of 80 years or more in good health.

This chain uses TRBV20-1 with TRBJ1-2, with no clear D. The CDR3 consists of 14 residues. V lost 0 bases to trimming and J lost 3 bases, with 11 bases between them. Germline lookup yields CDR1 DFQATT and CDR2 SNEGSKA (reference sequence). The CDR3 nucleotides are TGCAGTGCTAGAGAGGCGGAGGGATACTATGGCTACACCTTC. It specifies CSAREAEGYYGYTF.

There are many counts of this clonotype. V is TRBV9 and J is TRBJ2-1; maybe TRBD2 (5 bases). Trimming shortened V by 0 bases and J by 15 bases, and 22 bases separated the two germline ends. The CDR3 has 15 residues. CDR1 is SGDLS, CDR2 YYNGEE, per germline. The CDR3 region has the DNA TGTGCCAGCAGCGTAGTACCCACGGACGAGGGTTTACGGTTCTTC. Encoded protein: CASSVVPTDEGLRFF.

Concerning this clonotype: This may come from a read error, since a much larger clone is one base off. Here the CDR3 reads CASSLKGGEYNEQFF. The CDR3 DNA reads TGTGCCAGCAGCTTGAAGGGGGGTGAATACAATGAGCAGTTCTTC. The rearrangement uses TRBV7-2 and TRBJ2-1; D is possibly TRBD1 or TRBD2 (6 bases each). The CDR3 length is 15 residues. Germline CDR1 reads SGHTA; CDR2 reads FQGNSA. V lost 3 bases and J lost 4, with 13 bases in between. The whole variable domain, remainder taken from reference TRBV7-2 and TRBJ2-1, is GAGVSQSPSNKVTEKGKDVELRCDPISGHTALYWYRQSLGQGLEFLIYFQGNSAPDKSGLPSDRFSAERTGGSVSTLTIQRTQQEDSAVYLCASSLKGGEYNEQFFGPGTRLTVL.

This clonotype was seen a few times. This could be a read error, since a much larger clone is one nucleotide away. The chain employs TRBV20-1 and TRBJ2-7; 7 bases agree with TRBD1. Germline lookup yields CDR1 DFQATT and CDR2 SNEGSKA (reference sequence). The CDR3 extends over 16 amino acids. The CDR3: CSARASTGDPSYGQYF. DNA of the CDR3: TGCAGTGCTAGAGCCAGCACAGGGGACCCTTCCTACGGGCAGTACTTC.

The V call is TRBV20-1, the J call TRBJ2-5, with TRBD1 matching 8 bases. Germline V gene lookup returns CDR1 DFQATT and CDR2 SNEGSKA (reference sequence). J gave up 11 bases and V 3 bases, and 17 bases lay outside the gene matches. The CDR3 runs 15 residues. CDR3 amino acids: CSARRGQVRVLEQYF. The CDR3, as DNA: TGCAGTGCTAGGCGGGGACAGGTACGGGTTTTGGAGCAGTACTTC.